Here is one TCR beta chain with its context. The sample belongs to a study of blood T cell repertoires in COVID-19. Study processing details: Amplification from reference gene primers served as the basis for estimated nucleated cell counts. Method: immunoSEQ multiplex PCR; TCRdb's copy keeps in-frame clones and lacks some. V and J calls plus clone size are reproduced from that table; the DNA served to infer D and trimming. Seen here are around 280,000 clones, about 83% observed once, and the top ten hold roughly 6.2%. The CDR3 extends over 13 amino acids. Trimming cost V 4 bases and J 5 bases, with 11 bases left between them. The germline V gene encodes CDR1 SGHVS and CDR2 FQNEAQ.

This sequence originates from a woman aged 40-49 years who had recovered from COVID-19. This chain links TRBV7-8 with TRBJ1-1, with D tentatively TRBD1 (6 bases). Sequencing input: PBMCs or T cells enriched from blood (not recorded which). The CDR3 DNA reads TGTGCCAGCAGCTGGGAAGGGGGTACTGAAGCTTTCTTT. This sequence encodes CASSWEGGTEAFF.